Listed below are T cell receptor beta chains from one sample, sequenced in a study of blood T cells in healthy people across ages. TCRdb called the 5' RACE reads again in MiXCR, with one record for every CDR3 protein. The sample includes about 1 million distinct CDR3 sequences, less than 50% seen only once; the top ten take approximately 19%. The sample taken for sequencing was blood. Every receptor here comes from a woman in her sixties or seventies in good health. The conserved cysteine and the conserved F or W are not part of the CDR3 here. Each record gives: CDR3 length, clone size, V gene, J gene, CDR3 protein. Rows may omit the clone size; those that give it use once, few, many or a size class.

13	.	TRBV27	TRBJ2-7	ASSTDIGSSYEQY
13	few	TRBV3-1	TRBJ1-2	ASSHPGQGTDGYT
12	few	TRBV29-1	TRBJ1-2	SAFASTGSYGYT
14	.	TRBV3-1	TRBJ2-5	ASSQAGTSGQETQY
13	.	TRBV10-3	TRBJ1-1	AISDPGYEGAGAF
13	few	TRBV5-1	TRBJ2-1	ASSLDGTFYNEQF
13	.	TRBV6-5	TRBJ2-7	ASSIRDRAIYEQY
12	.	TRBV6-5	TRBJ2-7	ASSVDRVNYEQY
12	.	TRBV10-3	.	AISAGGGPYEQY
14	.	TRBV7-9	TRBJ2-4	ASSPPLGQNKNIQY
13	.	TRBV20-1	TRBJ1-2	SARDMDLSNYGYT
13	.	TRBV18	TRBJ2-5	ASSRLGAGQETQY
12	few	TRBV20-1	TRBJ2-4	SAREAGGLGEQY
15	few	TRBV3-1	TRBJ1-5	ASSQGPRTGPNQPQH
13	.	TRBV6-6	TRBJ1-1	ASTEGQPMNTEAF
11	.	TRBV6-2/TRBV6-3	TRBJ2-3	APQRFSTDTQY
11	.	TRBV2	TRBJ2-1	ASSKGGEGEQF
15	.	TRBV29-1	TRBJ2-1	SVGDLQRTSSYNEQF
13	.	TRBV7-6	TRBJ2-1	ASSLGVLSHNEQF
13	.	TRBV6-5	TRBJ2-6	ASRSLAPGANVLT
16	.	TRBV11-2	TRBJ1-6	ASSIHRDRRSYNSPLH
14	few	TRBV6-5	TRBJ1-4	ASSYSRGATNEKLF
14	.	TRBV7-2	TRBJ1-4	ASSLSGGVGGEKLF
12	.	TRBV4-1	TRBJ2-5	ASSQEPRAETQY
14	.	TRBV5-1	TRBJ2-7	ASSLEGQGISYEQY
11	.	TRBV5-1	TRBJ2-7	ANRRDRGEEQY
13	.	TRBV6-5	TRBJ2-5	ASSLGQGGKETQY
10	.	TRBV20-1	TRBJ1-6	SARVGNSPLH
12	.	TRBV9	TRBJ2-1	ASSVGGGYNEQF